The T cell receptor beta chain described here comes from a study of CD4 T cells in relation to SARS-CoV-2 and coronaviruses. Fewer than 1.2 x 10^5 naive or memory CD4+ cells were cultured with CEF peptides for nine to ten days. Sequencing was performed with immunoSEQ multiplex PCR; in TCRdb, only in-frame clones are kept and a portion is missing. The sample lists about 41,000 clones; over 75% were seen once. About this clone itself: Its antigen remains unidentified.

Deletions cut 0 bases from V and 3 bases from J, with 9 bases between. The CDR3 runs to 15 residues. Germline V gene sequence: CDR1 SGDLS, CDR2 YYNGEE. The clonotype was recovered from an adult with COVID-19. The J gene is TRBJ2-2, the V gene TRBV9, with D uncertain. The sample consisted of naive CD4+ T cells from PBMCs, cultured in vitro. Subset given: naive CD4+ T cells isolated by negative enrichment. CDR3 loop: CASSVGSRDTGELFF. The CDR3 region has the DNA TGTGCCAGCAGCGTAGGGAGTCGGGACACCGGGGAGCTGTTTTTT.